The 29 T cell receptor beta chains given below trace back to one sample, sequenced in a study of blood T cell repertoires in COVID-19. The table came from immunoSEQ multiplex PCR; TCRdb's copy has only in-frame clones and leaves some out. The sample includes fewer than 200,000 clones, about 88% of them seen just once. What was sequenced was PBMCs or T cells enriched from blood (not recorded which). These TCRs come from a human donor with acute COVID-19. The donor label of this sample is uncertain.

The chain carries TRBV11-2 and TRBJ1-1; D unresolved. This CDR3 comprises 11 residues. Germline assignment: CDR1 SGHAT and CDR2 FQNNGV. V was trimmed by 3 bases and J by 4 bases, leaving 3 bases between them. The CDR3 loop is CASSFSTEAFF. CDR3 nucleotide sequence: TGTGCCAGCAGCTTTAGCACTGAAGCTTTCTTT.

The chain uses TRBV7-9 and TRBJ2-2; D gene ambiguous. Deletions cut 2 bases from V and 4 bases from J, with 11 bases between. The CDR3 spans 15 residues. CDR1 and CDR2 from the germline V gene are SEHNR and FQNEAQ (reference sequence). CDR3 region: CASSLRGTLTGELFF. CDR3 nucleotide sequence: TGTGCCAGCAGCTTAAGAGGTACACTCACCGGGGAGCTGTTTTTT.

Turning to this clone: At one of its ends the junction is not consistent with the germline gene, which may arise from a read error. This sequence joins TRBV6-2 or TRBV6-3 and TRBJ1-1; 7 bases map to TRBD1. In germline, CDR1 is MNHEY, CDR2 SVGEGT. The CDR3 sequence is 15 residues long. CDR3 sequence reads: CASSYRGQLNTESFF. For the CDR3, the DNA is TGTGCCAGCAGTTATCGGGGACAGCTGAACACTGAATCTTTCTTT.

This sequence joins TRBV27 and TRBJ2-5; weak D call: TRBD1 (6 bases). Germline CDR1 is MNHEY and CDR2 is SMNVEV (reference sequence). The CDR3 sequence is 15 residues long. V dropped 1 base and J dropped 1 base, with 10 bases sitting between them. The CDR3 reads CASSLFPDSQETQYF. In DNA form, the CDR3 reads TGTGCCAGCAGTTTATTCCCGGACAGCCAAGAGACCCAGTACTTC.

The V and J genes are TRBV19 and TRBJ2-7; a possible D gene is TRBD2 (5 bases). V lost 8 bases, J lost 1 base, and 9 bases lay in between. Germline CDR1 and CDR2: LNHDA and SQIVND (reference sequence). The CDR3 has 12 amino acids. CDR3 amino acids: CASSGLSYEQYF. In DNA form, the CDR3 reads TGTGCCAGTTCCGGACTTTCCTACGAGCAGTACTTC.

The chain links TRBV18 to TRBJ2-3; 10 nucleotides line up with TRBD2. The V and J ends lost 3 bases and 2 bases, in that order; junction bases with no gene match: 5. Germline V CDR1 and CDR2: KGHSH, LQKENI. The CDR3 covers 16 residues. The CDR3 nucleotides are TGTGCCAGCTCACCCGCTAGCGGGGGCGTCACAGATACGCAGTATTTT. The encoded protein is CASSPASGGVTDTQYF. Based on the CDR3 plus reference TRBV18 and TRBJ2-3, the full variable domain is NAGVMQNPRHLVRRRGQEARLRCSPMKGHSHVYWYRQLPEEGLKFMVYLQKENIIDESGMPKERFSAEFPKEGPSILRIQQVVRGDSAAYFCASSPASGGVTDTQYFGPGTRLTVL.

This clone appeared once. In DNA form, the CDR3 reads TGTGCCAGTAGTACCCCTCCAAGGACAGTTCAACGCGGCTATGGCTACACCTTC. Residues: CASSTPPRTVQRGYGYTF. The chain has TRBV19 and TRBJ1-2, with a tentative D call TRBD1 (6 bases). Looked up from germline, CDR1 is LNHDA and CDR2 is SQIVND (reference sequence). Trimming stripped 4 bases from V and 4 bases from J, with 25 bases between. The CDR3 length is 18 residues.

CDR3 loop: CASSESPTESYGYTF. CDR3 bases: TGTGCCAGCAGTGAAAGTCCCACTGAGAGCTATGGCTACACCTTC. The rearrangement links TRBV2 to TRBJ1-2; D remains unclear. Germline V lookup: CDR1 SNHLY, CDR2 FYNNEI. Trimming cost V 2 bases and J 4 bases, with 14 bases left between them. The CDR3 consists of 15 residues.

The CDR3: CASSARSNQPQHF. The CDR3 DNA sequence: TGTGCCAGCAGTGCCCGTAGCAATCAGCCCCAGCATTTT. This chain uses TRBV6-4 with TRBJ1-5; D unresolved. Germline CDR1 reads MRHNA; CDR2 reads SNTAGT. Trimming removed 4 bases at V and 0 bases at J, with 4 bases between. The CDR3 length is 13 residues.

The rearrangement joins TRBV6-4 to TRBJ2-2, with 12 nucleotides matching TRBD2. CDR3 length: 16 residues. The germline V gene has CDR1 MRHNA and CDR2 SNTAGT. The V segment lost 4 bases and the J segment 4 bases; nucleotides outside the gene matches: 4. CDR3 sequence: CASSGLAGASTGELFF. The CDR3 DNA reads as TGTGCCAGCAGTGGACTAGCGGGGGCCTCCACCGGGGAGCTGTTTTTT.

The chain is built from TRBV7-9 and TRBJ1-1; 9 nucleotides line up with TRBD1. Looked up from germline, CDR1 is SEHNR and CDR2 is FQNEAQ (reference sequence). CDR3 length equals 17 residues. With 6 bases clipped from V and 0 bases from J, the junction kept 11 bases outside the gene matches. Here the CDR3 reads CASSWGQGLGMNTEAFF. CDR3 nucleotide sequence: TGTGCCAGCAGTTGGGGACAGGGTCTGGGGATGAACACTGAAGCTTTCTTT.

The chain is built from TRBV19 and TRBJ2-1; tentative D call: TRBD2 (6 bases). V lost 3 bases and J lost 8, with 8 bases in between. CDR3 length: 12 amino acids. Germline CDR1 reads LNHDA; CDR2 reads SQIVND (reference sequence). This CDR3 is CASSMEGYEQFF. CDR3 DNA: TGTGCCAGTAGTATGGAGGGGTATGAGCAGTTCTTC. The full variable domain, rest sourced from reference TRBV19 and TRBJ2-1, is DGGITQSPKYLFRKEGQNVTLSCEQNLNHDAMYWYRQDPGQGLRLIYYSQIVNDFQKGDIAEGYSVSREKKESFPLTVTSAQKNPTAFYLCASSMEGYEQFFGPGTRLTVL.

V gene TRBV5-6 combines with J gene TRBJ2-2, with 7 bases aligning to TRBD1. This CDR3 is 16 amino acids long. The germline CDR1 and CDR2 sequences are SGHDT and YYEEEE. Trimming at V came to 1 base and at J to 3 bases, leaving 6 bases not matched to a gene. DNA of the CDR3: TGTGCCAGCAGCTTGTGGGGACAGAGCGACACCGGGGAGCTGTTTTTT. It codes for CASSLWGQSDTGELFF. Complete variable domain (other parts from reference TRBV5-6 and TRBJ2-2): DAGVTQSPTHLIKTRGQQVTLRCSPKSGHDTVSWYQQALGQGPQFIFQYYEEEERQRGNFPDRFSGHQFPNYSSELNVNALLLGDSALYLCASSLWGQSDTGELFFGEGSRLTVL.

The chain joins TRBV7-9 to TRBJ1-4; 7 positions agree with TRBD1. The CDR3 runs to 15 residues. From germline, CDR1 is SEHNR and CDR2 FQNEAQ (reference sequence). With 4 bases clipped from V and 3 bases from J, the junction kept 5 bases outside the gene matches. CDR3 protein: CASSSEDRPNEKLFF. DNA for the CDR3: TGTGCCAGCAGCTCCGAGGACAGGCCTAATGAAAAACTGTTTTTT.

This clone has a handful of counts. The J gene is TRBJ1-3, the V gene TRBV7-2; a possible D gene is TRBD1 (5 bases). Trimming left V 1 base short and J 3 bases short, with 10 bases between. Germline-derived CDR1 and CDR2 are SGHTA and FQGNSA. The CDR3 has 15 residues. The CDR3 bases are TGTGCCAGCAGCTTAGAGGGGATGGGTGGAAACACCATATATTTT. As protein: CASSLEGMGGNTIYF.

The chain carries TRBV11-2 and TRBJ1-1; TRBD1 aligns across 9 bases. The J segment lost 3 bases and the V segment lost 1 base, leaving 15 bases of the junction unmatched. Germline-derived CDR1 and CDR2 are SGHAT and FQNNGV. The CDR3 is 19 amino acids. The CDR3 nucleotides read TGTGCCAGCAGCTTAGGAAGGGGACAGGGTTTAGGGAAGGACACTGAAGCTTTCTTT. This encodes CASSLGRGQGLGKDTEAFF.

The CDR3 spells CASSPYLGGRGANVLTF. The CDR3 DNA follows: TGTGCCAGCAGCCCCTACTTGGGGGGGCGTGGGGCCAACGTCCTGACTTTC. This rearrangement joins TRBV3-1 (or the pseudogene TRBV3-2) to TRBJ2-6; TRBD2 might be the D (7 bases). The CDR3 loop spans 17 amino acids. The germline V gene has CDR1 LGHDT and CDR2 YNNKEL (reference sequence). Between the trimmed V and J ends, which lost 4 bases and 3 bases, there was a span of 16 bases.

The sample holds a few counts of this clone. The rearrangement links TRBV10-3 to TRBJ1-4; no reliable D call. The CDR3 totals 17 residues. Trimming stripped 4 bases from V and 5 bases from J, with 20 bases between. The V gene's germline CDR1 is ENHRY and CDR2 SYGVKD. Written as DNA, the CDR3 is TGTGCCATCAGTGCTCTTGCCTCAACAGTCCAAAATGAAAAACTGTTTTTT. As protein: CAISALASTVQNEKLFF.

A word on this clone: The sample contains more than one DNA sequence encoding this CDR3. V usage is TRBV19 and J usage is TRBJ1-5; TRBD1 matches 11 bases. The ends lost 8 bases at V and 5 bases at J; junction bases unmatched: 2. From germline, CDR1 is LNHDA and CDR2 SQIVND (reference sequence). CDR3 size: 13 residues. The CDR3 sequence: CASVGQGDQPQHF. Written as DNA, the CDR3 is TGTGCCAGTGTGGGACAGGGGGATCAGCCCCAGCATTTT.

Only one count was recorded for this clone. The rearrangement joins TRBV7-2 to TRBJ2-3; D is possibly TRBD2 (6 bases). The CDR3 is 15 amino acids. Trimming removed 0 bases from V and 0 bases from J, with 7 bases in between. Germline loops: CDR1 SGHTA, CDR2 FQGNSA. CDR3 residues: CASSLAAGSTDTQYF. CDR3 nucleotide sequence: TGTGCCAGCAGCTTAGCAGCGGGTAGCACAGATACGCAGTATTTT.

The chain is built from TRBV10-2 and TRBJ2-7; weak D call: TRBD1 (5 bases). V was clipped by 2 bases and J by 0 bases, with 5 bases between them. Germline V CDR1 and CDR2: WSHSY, SAAADI. CDR3 length: 13 amino acids. Written as DNA, the CDR3 is TGCGCCAGCAGTGAGAGGGGCTCCTACGAGCAGTACTTC. Amino acid sequence: CASSERGSYEQYF.

This chain joins TRBV3-1 (or the pseudogene TRBV3-2) and TRBJ2-3; 13 bases map to TRBD2. The CDR3 is 17 amino acids. V shed 6 bases, J shed 1 base, and the junction held 7 bases outside the gene matches. Per the germline V gene, CDR1 is LGHDT and CDR2 is YNNKEL (reference sequence). The CDR3 coding sequence is TGTGCCAGCAGTCTCGGACTAGCGGGGGCTCGCACAGATACGCAGTATTTT. Translating gives CASSLGLAGARTDTQYF.

The sample holds a few counts of this clone. V gene TRBV5-1 combines with J gene TRBJ2-7; D possibly corresponds to TRBD1 (6 bases). There are 14 residues in the CDR3. Germline-derived CDR1 and CDR2 are SGHRS and YFSETQ. Trimming cost V 4 bases and J 5 bases, with 16 bases left between them. The CDR3 spells CASSQDSPNHEQYF. The CDR3 coding sequence is TGCGCCAGCAGCCAGGACAGTCCCAACCACGAGCAGTACTTC.

The V gene is TRBV4-2, the J gene TRBJ2-1; no clear D. The CDR3 spans 13 residues. V lost 0 bases and J 6 bases, leaving 6 bases between the germline ends. In germline, CDR1 is LGHNA, CDR2 YNFKEQ. CDR3 sequence reads: CASSQEAPNEQFF. The CDR3 DNA reads as TGTGCCAGCAGCCAAGAGGCCCCCAATGAGCAGTTCTTC.

The chain is built from TRBV2 and TRBJ2-3, with 13 bases aligning to TRBD2. This CDR3 is 14 amino acids long. Trimming took 7 bases from V and 4 from J; bases not matched to a gene: 2. Germline CDR1 reads SNHLY; CDR2 reads FYNNEI. The CDR3 spells CASIGTSGADTQYF. CDR3 coding DNA: TGTGCCAGCATCGGGACTAGCGGGGCAGATACGCAGTATTTT.

The chain couples TRBV20-1 to TRBJ1-2; tentative D call: TRBD1 (6 bases). This CDR3 comprises 14 residues. Trimming took off 3 bases at V and 4 bases at J, with 15 bases between the two ends. The germline V gene encodes CDR1 DFQATT and CDR2 SNEGSKA (reference sequence). The CDR3 protein is CSASAQGFLYGYTF. The CDR3, as DNA: TGCAGTGCTAGTGCACAGGGTTTCCTCTATGGCTACACCTTC.

V and J are TRBV27 and TRBJ2-3; TRBD2 agrees at 8 bases. Germline CDR1 MNHEY, CDR2 SMNVEV (reference sequence). The CDR3 covers 14 residues. Trimming took 5 bases from V and 4 from J; bases not matched to a gene: 5. The CDR3: CASSAGGRADTQYF. The CDR3 DNA reads TGTGCCAGCAGTGCGGGGGGCCGCGCAGATACGCAGTATTTT.

This chain uses TRBV6-6 with TRBJ1-1, with 8 bases identical to TRBD1. This CDR3 region has 14 residues. Germline CDR1 MNHNY, CDR2 SVGAGI (reference sequence). V was clipped by 6 bases and J by 2 bases; unmatched bases: 5. The CDR3 reads CASRKDRDNTEAFF. The CDR3 DNA reads as TGTGCCAGCAGGAAGGACAGGGACAACACTGAAGCTTTCTTT.

J is TRBJ2-7 and V is TRBV6-1; D perhaps matches TRBD1 (5 bases). Trimming removed 1 base at V and 5 bases at J, with 12 bases between. The CDR3 extends over 14 amino acids. Germline CDR1 is MNHNS and CDR2 is SASEGT. CDR3 nucleotide sequence: TGTGCCAGCAGTGAAGGGGTGGGGCTCGACGAGCAGTACTTC. This encodes CASSEGVGLDEQYF.